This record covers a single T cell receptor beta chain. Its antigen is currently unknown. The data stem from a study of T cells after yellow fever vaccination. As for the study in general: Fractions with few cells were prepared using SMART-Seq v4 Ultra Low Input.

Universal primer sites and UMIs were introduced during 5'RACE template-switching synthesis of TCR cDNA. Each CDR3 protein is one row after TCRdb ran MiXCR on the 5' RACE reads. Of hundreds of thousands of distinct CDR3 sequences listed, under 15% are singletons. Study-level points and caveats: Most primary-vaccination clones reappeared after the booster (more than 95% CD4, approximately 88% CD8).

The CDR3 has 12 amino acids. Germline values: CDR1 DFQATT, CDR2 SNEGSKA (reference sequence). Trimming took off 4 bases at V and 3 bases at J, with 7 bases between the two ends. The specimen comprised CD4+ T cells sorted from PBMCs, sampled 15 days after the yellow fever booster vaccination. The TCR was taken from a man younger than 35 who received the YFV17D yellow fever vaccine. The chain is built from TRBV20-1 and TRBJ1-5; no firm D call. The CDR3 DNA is TGCAGTGCTACGCCCGTCAATCAGCCCCAGCATTTT. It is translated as CSATPVNQPQHF.